The clone carrying this T cell receptor beta chain has a handful of counts. This specimen belongs to a study of identical twins. Using its own MiXCR run on the 5' RACE reads, TCRdb lists one record per CDR3 protein. There are some 590,000 distinct CDR3 sequences in the sample; approximately 10% occur only once, and under 3.5% lies in the top ten. V was cut by 2 bases and J by 5 bases, with 10 bases left in between. Germline CDR1 and CDR2: MNHEY and SVGEGT. The CDR3 loop spans 13 amino acids. The same sample was also studied in work on yellow fever vaccine responses in identical twins.

V and J are TRBV6-2 or TRBV6-3 and TRBJ2-7; unclear D gene. Sequenced sample: PBMCs. This clonotype was sampled from a woman aged 18-35 years in good health. CDR3 nucleotide sequence: TGTGCCAGCAGTTACATAGTCCACGACGAGCAGTACTTC. It translates to CASSYIVHDEQYF.